This T cell receptor (beta chain) was profiled in a study of CXCR3-negative and CXCR3-positive naive CD8 T cells. Findings and caveats of the study: The study found more hydrophobic TRB CDR3s in CXCR3-positive naive cells than in CXCR3-negative naive cells. Across naive subsets, surface CD5 expression was comparable, and TCR strength was inferred from properties of the TRB CDR3.

Concerning this clonotype itself: Its specificity is unknown.

This CDR3 spans 15 amino acids. Germline-derived CDR1 and CDR2 are MNHEY and SVGAGI. Carrying UMI labels, the TRB cDNA libraries were prepared through 5' RACE. Reprocessing the 5' RACE reads, TCRdb reports a single entry for every CDR3 protein and omits DNA. The table lists about 41,000 distinct CDR3 sequences. The sequence derives from a human donor in good health. Some clones in this sample may be carry-over from other donors' samples. What was sequenced was naive CXCR3- CD8+ T cells from blood. This sample's subset: CD45RO-CCR7+CD27+CD95- naive CD8+ T cells lacking CXCR3 (TNR3-). This chain joins TRBV6-5 and TRBJ2-3; as DNA is missing, the TRBD1 call by TCRdb cannot be tested. This CDR3 reads CASSTGTGATDTQYF.